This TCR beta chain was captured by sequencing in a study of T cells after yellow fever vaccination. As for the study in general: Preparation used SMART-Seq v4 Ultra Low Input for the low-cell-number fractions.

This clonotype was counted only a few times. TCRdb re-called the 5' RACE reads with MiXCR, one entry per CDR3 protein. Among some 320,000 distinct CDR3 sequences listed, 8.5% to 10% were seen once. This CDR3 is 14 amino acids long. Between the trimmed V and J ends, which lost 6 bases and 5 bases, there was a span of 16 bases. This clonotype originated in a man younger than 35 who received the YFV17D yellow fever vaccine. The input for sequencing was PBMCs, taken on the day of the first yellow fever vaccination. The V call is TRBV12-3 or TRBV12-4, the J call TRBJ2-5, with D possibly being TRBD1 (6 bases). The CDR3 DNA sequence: TGTGCCAGCAGCGTTGACAGGCCCGGGGAGACCCAGTACTTC. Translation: CASSVDRPGETQYF.